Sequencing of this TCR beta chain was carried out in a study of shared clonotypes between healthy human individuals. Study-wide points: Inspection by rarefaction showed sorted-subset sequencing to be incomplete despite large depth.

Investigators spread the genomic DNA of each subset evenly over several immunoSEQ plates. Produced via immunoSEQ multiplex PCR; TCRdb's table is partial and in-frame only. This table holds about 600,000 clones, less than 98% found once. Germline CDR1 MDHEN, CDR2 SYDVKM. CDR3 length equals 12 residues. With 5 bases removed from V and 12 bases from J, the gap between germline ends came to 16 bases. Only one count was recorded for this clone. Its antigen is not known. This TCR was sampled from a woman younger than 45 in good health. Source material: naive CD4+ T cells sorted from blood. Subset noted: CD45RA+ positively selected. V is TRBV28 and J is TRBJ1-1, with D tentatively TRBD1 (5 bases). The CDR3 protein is CASSLLLTESFF. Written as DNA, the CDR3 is TGTGCCAGCAGTCTTCTGCTGACAGAGTCTTTCTTT.